The 5 T cell receptor beta chains below come from one sample, sequenced in a study of T cell repertoires in cytomegalovirus infection. Their recognized antigens are unknown. In TCRdb, the reads were re-called with MiXCR into one record per CDR3 protein. The sample carries roughly 78,000 distinct CDR3 sequences, about 37% recorded once. The sample in question was CD8+ T cells from cultured PBMCs, obtained from culture after CMV antigen stimulation. The receptor source for this set is a human donor in good health (CMV status not recorded). Some clones in this sample may be carry-over from other donors' samples.

In this sample, this clonotype turned up once. This sequence joins TRBV7-2 and TRBJ2-5; 8 bases line up with TRBD2. CDR1 is SGHTA, CDR2 FQGNSA, per germline. The V and J ends lost 10 bases and 5 bases, in that order; junction bases with no gene match: 15. CDR3 length: 15 amino acids. CDR3 residues: CAIISSGGGLETQYF. CDR3 coding DNA: TGTGCCATCATCTCTTCGGGGGGGGGGCTGGAGACCCAGTACTTC. Full variable domain (missing parts from reference TRBV7-2 and TRBJ2-5): GAGVSQSPSNKVTEKGKDVELRCDPISGHTALYWYRQSLGQGLEFLIYFQGNSAPDKSGLPSDRFSAERTGGSVSTLTIQRTQQEDSAVYLCAIISSGGGLETQYFGPGTRLLVL.

There are a few counts of this clonotype. J is TRBJ1-6 and V is TRBV28; D gene uncertain. The CDR3 is 17 residues long. V dropped 3 bases and J dropped 10 bases, with 22 bases sitting between them. From germline, CDR1 is MDHEN and CDR2 SYDVKM. CDR3 residues: CASSFSRWESGGSPLHF. Here the CDR3 DNA reads TGTGCCAGCAGTTTCTCTCGTTGGGAATCTGGTGGGTCACCCCTCCACTTT.

CDR3 sequence: CASSAGTGGLRNTEAFF. The CDR3 bases are TGCGCCAGCAGCGCCGGGACAGGGGGCTTGCGGAACACTGAAGCTTTCTTT. The chain couples TRBV4-3 to TRBJ1-1, with TRBD1 matching over 12 bases. The junction had 8 bases not matched to a gene; V was cut back by 5 bases and J by 1 base. The CDR3 totals 17 residues. CDR1 LGHNA and CDR2 YSLEER come from the germline V gene.

There are many counts of this clonotype. The rearrangement uses TRBV3-1 and TRBJ2-7; 9 nucleotides line up with TRBD1. Germline V gene data show CDR1 as LGHDT and CDR2 as YNNKEL (reference sequence). The ends lost 0 bases at V and 6 bases at J; junction bases unmatched: 6. The CDR3 consists of 15 residues. The CDR3 loop is CASSQDWDRVGEQYF. The DNA for the CDR3 is TGTGCCAGCAGCCAAGATTGGGACAGGGTCGGCGAGCAGTACTTC.

This clonotype was observed once. The chain uses TRBV20-1 and TRBJ2-1; 9 bases are shared with TRBD1. Germline V gene data show CDR1 as DFQATT and CDR2 as SNEGSKA (reference sequence). The CDR3 length is 16 residues. V lost 5 bases, J lost 5 bases, and 13 bases stayed unmatched. CDR3 loop: CSAPQRFRDRDNEQFF. DNA of the CDR3: TGCAGTGCTCCGCAGAGGTTCCGGGACAGGGACAATGAGCAGTTCTTC.